The 10 T cell receptor beta chains below all came from one sample that was sequenced in a study of tumor-infiltrating lymphocytes in primary liver carcinoma. TCR beta cDNA was reverse-transcribed from approximately 0.45 ug of total RNA. The reaction used a constant-region primer and ProtoScript II reverse transcriptase. Slightly modified ARM-PCR with three nested multiplex PCR rounds yielded TCR beta libraries. Investigators reported that the first two PCR rounds, at 10 cycles each, used TRBV1-TRBV30 forward primers with a C-beta reverse primer. Each CDR3 protein is one row after TCRdb ran MiXCR on the multiplex PCR reads. The sample has around 190,000 distinct CDR3 sequences; 85% are singletons. The source material, 20-30 mg of unsorted bulk tissue, was used to co-extract RNA and DNA. The sample was tumor tissue from primary liver carcinoma. Source of these receptors: a man aged 40-55 years with primary liver carcinoma and hepatitis B virus infection.

This chain links TRBV10-2 with TRBJ2-7; the D is unclear. The CDR3 sequence is 12 residues long. Looked up from germline, CDR1 is WSHSY and CDR2 is SAAADI. Trimming cost V 6 bases and J 12 bases, with 18 bases left between them. For the CDR3, the DNA is TGCGCCAGCAGACACTCGGCCTACGAGTGGTACTTC. Translating it yields CASRHSAYEWYF.

This chain links TRBV11-1 with TRBJ2-3; the D gene is possibly TRBD1 (5 bases). The last part of the DNA fits TRBJ1-5 better; the J call may be wrong. CDR3 length equals 19 residues. Germline values: CDR1 SGHAT, CDR2 FQDESV (reference sequence). The CDR3 sequence is CASSAGGSSVGSRTDTQHF. The CDR3 region has the DNA TGTGCCAGCAGCGCTGGGGGAAGCTCTGTTGGATCCCGCACAGATACGCAGCATTTT.

About this clonotype: At one end, the junction sequence differs from germline, possibly due to a read error. The chain employs TRBV4-3 and TRBJ2-1; a possible D gene is TRBD2 (5 bases). The CDR3 is 13 residues long. CDR1 is LGHNA, CDR2 YSLEER, per germline. The CDR3: CVSSQDYSYEQFF. The CDR3 nucleotides read TGCGTCAGCAGCCAAGACTATTCCTACGAGCAGTTCTTC.

Comments on this clonotype: Since no conserved phenylalanine or tryptophan closes the CDR3, a read error is the likely cause. The chain employs TRBV29-1 and TRBJ2-7; a weak D match, TRBD2 (5 bases). Germline CDR1 SQVTM, CDR2 ANQGSEA. The CDR3 contains 12 residues. For the CDR3, the DNA is TGTAGCGTGGGTTGGGGTAATCACGAGCAGTACTTG. Its protein is CSVGWGNHEQYL.

This clonotype has just a few counts. The CDR3 bases are TGTGCCAGCAGCATGGACAATTGGGAAGCTTTCTTT. Translation gives CASSMDNWEAFF. The chain uses TRBV7-9 and TRBJ1-1; D perhaps matches TRBD1 (5 bases). There are 12 residues in the CDR3. Trimming pared 5 bases from V and 8 bases from J, leaving 12 bases between. CDR1 is SEHNR and CDR2 is FQNEAQ in the germline V gene (reference sequence).

Note on this clonotype: Relative to the germline gene, one junction end is altered; a read error may explain this. The rearrangement links TRBV5-8 to TRBJ2-5, with D perhaps matching TRBD2 (5 bases). Germline V CDR1 and CDR2: SGHTS, YDEGEE. The CDR3 length is 14 residues. Here the CDR3 DNA reads TGTGTCAGCAGCTTCGGGATTACCGGAGAGACCCAGTACTTC. Translation: CVSSFGITGETQYF.

This clonotype is a singleton in its sample. The junction and the germline gene differ at one end; a read error may be behind it. The V and J genes are TRBV11-1 and TRBJ2-7; the D is unclear. CDR1 is SGHAT, CDR2 FQDESV, per germline (reference sequence). The CDR3 runs 15 residues. CDR3: CASSSSQVSSYEQYF. CDR3 DNA sequence: TGTGCCAGCAGCTCATCCCAGGTCTCCTCCTACGAGCAGTATTTC.

The chain carries TRBV28 and TRBJ2-3, with D perhaps given as TRBD1 or TRBD2 (5 bases each). V was shortened by 7 bases and J by 5 bases, with 19 bases between the two germline ends. The CDR3 loop spans 15 amino acids. From germline, CDR1 is MDHEN and CDR2 SYDVKM. The DNA of the CDR3 is TGTGCCAGCATCTCCGGGACCAACCTGAAAGATACGCAGTATTTT. This codes for CASISGTNLKDTQYF.

About this clonotype: A read error may produce the germline difference seen at one junction end. The chain carries TRBV5-4 and TRBJ2-2, with D possibly being TRBD1 or TRBD2 (6 bases each). This CDR3 region has 17 residues. The germline gives CDR1 SGHNT, CDR2 YYREEE (reference sequence). The CDR3 sequence is CASSLAGRDKLTGELYF. In nucleotides, the CDR3 is TGTGCCAGCAGCTTGGCAGGGCGGGACAAATTGACCGGGGAGCTGTATTTC. The full variable domain, in which reference TRBV5-4 and TRBJ2-2 provide the parts outside the CDR3, is ETGVTQSPTHLIKTRGQQVTLRCSSQSGHNTVSWYQQALGQGPQFIFQYYREEENGRGNFPPRFSGLQFPNYSSELNVNALELDDSALYLCASSLAGRDKLTGELYFGEGSRLTVL.

This clonotype showed up just once. Mismatch with germline at one junction end may stem from a read error. The J gene is TRBJ2-3, the V gene TRBV29-1; a possible D gene is TRBD2 (6 bases). From germline, CDR1 is SQVTM and CDR2 ANQGSEA. The CDR3 is made up of 15 amino acids. Here the CDR3 reads CSVEGGACITDTRYF. The CDR3, as DNA: TGCAGCGTTGAAGGCGGGGCCTGCATCACAGATACGCGGTATTTT.